A single sample is the source of the 25 T cell receptor beta chains below, sequenced in a study of cytomegalovirus exposure and HLA in healthy donors (dated by TCRdb to the late 2010s). The library came from the immunoSEQ multiplex PCR assay. A mixture of 60 forward primers for TCR Vbeta segments and 13 reverse primers for TCR Jbeta segments was used in the multiplex PCR. Drawn from immuneACCESS, this table holds only the in-frame rearrangements with V and J called that TCRdb kept. Clones are partly lost; checked studies trace under half to an unresolved V gene and leave the rest unexplained. The sample table lists around 80,000 clones, 62% of them with a count of one. The top ten clones comprise roughly 4.5% of the sample. The sequencing input was PBMCs. All receptors come from a male donor in good health and CMV-seropositive.

Points on this clone: At one of its ends the junction is not consistent with the germline gene, which may arise from a read error. This chain uses TRBV29-1 with TRBJ1-4, with D uncertain. The CDR3 loop spans 15 amino acids. The germline V gene encodes CDR1 SQVTM and CDR2 ANQGSEA. The CDR3 DNA is TGCAGTGTTGTCCTTACACAGTCGATAAATGAAAAACTGTTTTTT. Amino acids: CSVVLTQSINEKLFF.

The chain combines TRBV19 with TRBJ2-5, with 7 bases aligning to TRBD2. Germline assignment: CDR1 LNHDA and CDR2 SQIVND (reference sequence). The junction had 10 bases not matched to a gene; V was cut back by 5 bases and J by 1 base. This CDR3 contains 16 residues. DNA of the CDR3: TGTGCCAGTAGTCCCGGACTAGTAAGTCGCCAAGAGACCCAGTACTTC. It is translated as CASSPGLVSRQETQYF.

The V call is TRBV5-1, the J call TRBJ1-5, with 8 bases identical to TRBD1. CDR1 is SGHRS, CDR2 YFSETQ, per germline. This CDR3 is 14 amino acids long. Trimming at V came to 3 bases and at J to 2 bases, leaving 1 base not matched to a gene. The CDR3, as DNA: TGCGCCAGCAGCTCGACAGGGGGCAATCAGCCCCAGCATTTT. Translated, it gives CASSSTGGNQPQHF. The full variable domain, rest sourced from reference TRBV5-1 and TRBJ1-5, is KAGVTQTPRYLIKTRGQQVTLSCSPISGHRSVSWYQQTPGQGLQFLFEYFSETQRNKGNFPGRFSGRQFSNSRSEMNVSTLELGDSALYLCASSSTGGNQPQHFGDGTRLSIL.

The gene calls are TRBV18 and TRBJ1-1, with D maybe TRBD1 (5 bases). CDR1 and CDR2 from the germline V gene are KGHSH and LQKENI. The CDR3 sequence is 11 residues long. V was pared by 2 bases and J by 10 bases, with 8 bases between. The CDR3, as DNA: TGTGCCAGCTCACCAATGGGGGGAGCTTTCTTT. Its translation: CASSPMGGAFF.

This clone was picked up a small number of times. This chain uses TRBV7-3 with TRBJ1-1; no firm D call. The CDR3 is made up of 13 amino acids. Per the germline V gene, CDR1 is SGHTA and CDR2 is FQGTGA. Trimming removed 2 bases at V and 2 bases at J, with 6 bases between. The CDR3 sequence is CASSLSSNTEAFF. Here the CDR3 DNA reads TGTGCCAGCAGCTTATCTTCCAACACTGAAGCTTTCTTT.

This clone was detected only a few times. The V and J genes are TRBV30 and TRBJ1-2, with D tentatively TRBD1 (6 bases). This CDR3 has 12 amino acids. Germline CDR1 and CDR2: GTSNPN and SVGIG (reference sequence). Deletions cut 3 bases from V and 8 bases from J, with 13 bases between. The chain's CDR3 is CAWSDRFGGYTF. CDR3 nucleotides: TGTGCCTGGAGCGACAGGTTCGGAGGCTACACCTTC.

The chain joins TRBV28 to TRBJ2-1; 8 bases line up with TRBD2. Trimming removed 2 bases from V and 1 base from J; junction bases left unmatched: 1. The germline V gene has CDR1 MDHEN and CDR2 SYDVKM. The CDR3 runs to 15 residues. CDR3 coding DNA: TGTGCCAGCAGTTTAGGCGGGAGGTCCTACAATGAGCAGTTCTTC. It specifies CASSLGGRSYNEQFF.

The chain recombines TRBV9 with TRBJ2-2; D remains unclear. CDR3 length: 13 residues. Germline V gene lookup returns CDR1 SGDLS and CDR2 YYNGEE. Between the trimmed V and J ends, which lost 0 bases and 7 bases, there was a span of 7 bases. The CDR3 DNA reads TGTGCCAGCAGCGTAGACTCATTCGGGGAGCTGTTTTTT. Protein sequence: CASSVDSFGELFF.

The sample holds a few counts of this clone. The chain recombines TRBV9 with TRBJ2-7; 8 nucleotides match TRBD2. The V and J ends lost 4 bases and 5 bases, in that order; junction bases with no gene match: 11. Germline CDR1 SGDLS, CDR2 YYNGEE. CDR3 length: 15 amino acids. The CDR3: CASSRRGTSNHEQYF. In DNA form, the CDR3 reads TGTGCCAGCAGCCGCCGCGGGACTAGTAATCACGAGCAGTACTTC.

This clone was picked up a small number of times. This rearrangement joins TRBV18 to TRBJ1-3; the D is unclear. CDR1 and CDR2 from the germline V gene are KGHSH and LQKENI. CDR3 length: 15 residues. Trimming shortened V by 3 bases and J by 0 bases, and 9 bases separated the two germline ends. CDR3 sequence (DNA): TGTGCCAGCTCACCCTGGCCGAACTCTGGAAACACCATATATTTT. Encoded protein: CASSPWPNSGNTIYF.

The V call is TRBV7-2, the J call TRBJ1-3; TRBD1 might be the D (5 bases). CDR1 and CDR2 from the germline V gene are SGHTA and FQGNSA. V lost 5 bases and J lost 0, with 11 bases in between. The CDR3 spans 15 residues. CDR3 DNA sequence: TGTGCCAGCAGCCGGTGGGGGGACTCTGGAAACACCATATATTTT. It is translated as CASSRWGDSGNTIYF. Full variable domain (outside the CDR3, taken from reference TRBV7-2 and TRBJ1-3): GAGVSQSPSNKVTEKGKDVELRCDPISGHTALYWYRQSLGQGLEFLIYFQGNSAPDKSGLPSDRFSAERTGGSVSTLTIQRTQQEDSAVYLCASSRWGDSGNTIYFGEGSWLTVV.

The chain carries TRBV12-2 and TRBJ2-1; TRBD1 is the table's D call, not checked against the DNA. TRBV12-2 is listed as a pseudogene. The CDR3 runs 15 residues. CDR3 sequence reads: CASRHRDRGSNEQFF. DNA of the CDR3: TGTGCAAGTCGCCACCGGGACAGGGGGTCGAATGAGCAGTTCTTC.

The chain carries TRBV5-6 and TRBJ2-7; TRBD1 aligns across 9 bases. V shed 5 bases and J 5 bases; nucleotides not matched to a gene: 2. Germline V gene data show CDR1 as SGHDT and CDR2 as YYEEEE. The CDR3 extends over 12 amino acids. The CDR3 loop is CASSTGGHEQYF. The CDR3 bases are TGTGCCAGCAGTACAGGGGGCCACGAGCAGTACTTC. Filled out from reference TRBV5-6 and TRBJ2-7, the complete variable domain reads DAGVTQSPTHLIKTRGQQVTLRCSPKSGHDTVSWYQQALGQGPQFIFQYYEEEERQRGNFPDRFSGHQFPNYSSELNVNALLLGDSALYLCASSTGGHEQYFGPGTRLTVT.

The gene calls are TRBV6-1 and TRBJ2-7, with a weak D call TRBD2 (5 bases). The CDR3 has 17 amino acids. V shed 3 bases and J shed 2 bases, with 20 bases lying between them. CDR1 and CDR2 (germline): MNHNS, SASEGT. The CDR3 nucleotides read TGTGCCAGCAGTGACAGTCGTGGAGGTCAGCAAGCCTACGAGCAGTACTTC. This gives the protein CASSDSRGGQQAYEQYF.

The chain employs TRBV30 and TRBJ1-6, with 11 bases aligning to TRBD1. This CDR3 region has 19 residues. Germline CDR1 and CDR2: GTSNPN and SVGIG (reference sequence). With V trimmed by 3 bases and J by 7 bases, 17 bases remained unmatched. The CDR3 coding sequence is TGTGCCTGGAGCCCCCTGCAAGGGACAGGGGGAAGGGGAAATTCACCCCTCCACTTT. Translated: CAWSPLQGTGGRGNSPLHF.

The chain is built from TRBV13 and TRBJ1-4; TRBD1 agrees at 8 bases. The germline V gene has CDR1 PRHDT and CDR2 FYEKMQ (reference sequence). There are 14 residues in the CDR3. The V and J ends lost 5 bases and 6 bases, in that order; junction bases with no gene match: 5. The CDR3 DNA sequence: TGTGCCAGCAGCCGTCGGACAGGGTATGAAAAACTGTTTTTT. Translated: CASSRRTGYEKLFF.

The V call is TRBV10-3, the J call TRBJ1-1, with 7 bases that match TRBD1. The CDR3 is 18 residues long. The V gene's germline CDR1 is ENHRY and CDR2 SYGVKD. After removal of 2 bases from V and 1 base from J, the junction contained 13 bases not matched to a gene. DNA for the CDR3: TGTGCCATCAGTGAGAAGGGGGCAAGGAACATGGGGAACACTGAAGCTTTCTTT. Its translation is CAISEKGARNMGNTEAFF.

In this sample, this clone turned up once. The chain uses TRBV5-3 and TRBJ2-5, with 10 positions matching TRBD1. TRBV5-3 is an ORF, and what it does is uncertain. This CDR3 has 23 amino acids. Trimming at V came to 0 bases and at J to 3 bases, leaving 26 bases not matched to a gene. The CDR3 DNA reads TGTGCCAGAAGCTTGGTGATTCGTAATTCGTTAGACAGGGGGCTTTCGACAAAAGAGACCCAGTACTTC. Translated, it gives CARSLVIRNSLDRGLSTKETQYF.

This clone was observed a single time. The chain carries TRBV19 and TRBJ1-4; 8 bases are a match to TRBD1. J gave up 5 bases and V 4 bases, and 15 bases lay outside the gene matches. The V gene's germline CDR1 is LNHDA and CDR2 SQIVND (reference sequence). The CDR3 extends over 18 amino acids. The CDR3 sequence: CASSRTGPQSKPNEKLFF. CDR3 in DNA: TGTGCCAGTAGTAGGACAGGGCCCCAGTCGAAACCGAATGAAAAACTGTTTTTT.

The V gene is TRBV29-1, the J gene TRBJ2-7; D not certain. This CDR3 has 15 residues. V lost 7 bases to trimming and J lost 0 bases, with 19 bases between them. CDR1 and CDR2 (germline): SQVTM, ANQGSEA. This CDR3 is CSATPSPGISYEQYF. The CDR3 nucleotides are TGCAGCGCCACTCCCTCCCCGGGTATCTCCTACGAGCAGTACTTC.

The chain uses TRBV7-3 and TRBJ1-2; 7 bases line up with TRBD1. After removal of 4 bases from V and 6 bases from J, the junction contained 8 bases not matched to a gene. The germline CDR1 and CDR2 sequences are SGHTA and FQGTGA. The CDR3 is 14 amino acids. The DNA for the CDR3 is TGTGCCAGCAGCTCCACAGGGGTTGGAGATGGCTACACCTTC. Its protein is CASSSTGVGDGYTF. Full variable domain (rest looked up from reference TRBV7-3 and TRBJ1-2): GAGVSQTPSNKVTEKGKYVELRCDPISGHTALYWYRQSLGQGPEFLIYFQGTGAADDSGLPNDRFFAVRPEGSVSTLKIQRTERGDSAVYLCASSSTGVGDGYTFGSGTRLTVV.

The chain is built from TRBV27 and TRBJ2-1; 8 positions agree with TRBD2. With V trimmed by 6 bases and J by 12 bases, 10 bases remained unmatched. From germline, CDR1 is MNHEY and CDR2 SMNVEV (reference sequence). The CDR3 runs 13 residues. CDR3 sequence: CASRPGTRGVQFF. CDR3 coding DNA: TGTGCCAGCAGACCCGGGACTAGAGGGGTGCAGTTCTTC.

This clone has only a few counts. The CDR3, as DNA: TGTGCCAGCAGCGTAGACGGTAACGAGCAGTACTTC. It translates to CASSVDGNEQYF. This rearrangement joins TRBV9 to TRBJ2-7, with D hard to call. The CDR3 is 12 residues long. Between the trimmed V and J ends, which lost 0 bases and 5 bases, there was a span of 6 bases. From germline, CDR1 is SGDLS and CDR2 YYNGEE.

This clone was seen a few times. J is TRBJ2-3 and V is TRBV7-9; TRBD2 might be the D (6 bases). The V gene's germline CDR1 is SEHNR and CDR2 FQNEAQ (reference sequence). The CDR3 runs to 15 residues. The ends were cut back, 3 bases at V and 7 bases at J, with 17 bases in the middle. CDR3 nucleotides: TGTGCCAGCAGCTTCGAGGCGGGAACGGCGAATACGCAGTATTTT. The encoded protein is CASSFEAGTANTQYF. Supplemented by reference TRBV7-9 and TRBJ2-3, the full variable domain reads DTGVSQNPRHKITKRGQNVTFRCDPISEHNRLYWYRQTLGQGPEFLTYFQNEAQLEKSRLLSDRFSAERPKGSFSTLEIQRTEQGDSAMYLCASSFEAGTANTQYFGPGTRLTVL.

With regard to this clone: At one end the junction does not follow the germline gene, possibly because of a read error. The chain carries TRBV7-6 and TRBJ1-5, with TRBD1 matching 7 bases. CDR3 size: 12 residues. The germline gives CDR1 SGHVS, CDR2 FNYEAQ. The CDR3 spells CASSLGGQPQHF. The CDR3 DNA reads TGTGCCAGCAGTTTAGGGGGCCAGCCCCAGCATTTT.